This T cell receptor (beta chain) appears in the sequencing data of a study of lymphopenia after photon versus proton radiotherapy. The CDR3 runs to 14 residues. Germline lookup yields CDR1 SGHDT and CDR2 YYEEEE. Trimming cost V 0 bases and J 8 bases, with 14 bases left between them. Assay used: immunoSEQ multiplex PCR; TCRdb lists only in-frame clones, some missing. The sample lists around 18,000 clones; more than 85% were seen once. This clone was picked up one time. Antigen specificity is unknown. General study points: Under photons, naive T cells and diversity fell while effector/memory populations rose. After lymphocyte nadir, photon-treated repertoires showed oligoclonal expansion, especially CD8+ Temra.

The rearrangement links TRBV5-6 to TRBJ1-2; TRBD1 is a possible D gene (5 bases). Sequenced material: peripheral blood, taken from a patient treated with proton-based radiotherapy. The clonotype comes from a man between 65 and 85 years old with pancreatic cancer. Here the CDR3 DNA reads TGTGCCAGCAGCTTGGCCATAGGGGAGGCCGGCTACACCTTC. It translates to CASSLAIGEAGYTF.